This TCR beta chain appears in the sequencing data of a study of cytomegalovirus exposure and HLA in healthy donors. Broader study findings: Earlier findings revealed that most TCR beta V segments proved productive either about 87% or about 30% of the time.

The PCR ran on 60 Vbeta and 13 Jbeta primers. Assay: immunoSEQ multiplex PCR; the TCRdb copy retains only in-frame clones and omits some. The sample has 80,000 to 95,000 clones, about four fifths seen once. Germline-derived CDR1 and CDR2 are WNHNN and SYGVQD (reference sequence). V was cut by 2 bases and J by 6 bases, with 8 bases left in between. The CDR3 runs 12 residues. A note on this clone: Its antigen is currently unknown.

Source material: PBMCs. The chain is built from TRBV10-1 and TRBJ2-7; possibly TRBD2 for D (5 bases). The receptor was derived from a man between 18 and 29 years old in good health and CMV-seropositive. The CDR3 loop reads CASSESRGEQYF. DNA for the CDR3: TGCGCCAGCAGTGAGAGCCGGGGCGAGCAGTACTTC.